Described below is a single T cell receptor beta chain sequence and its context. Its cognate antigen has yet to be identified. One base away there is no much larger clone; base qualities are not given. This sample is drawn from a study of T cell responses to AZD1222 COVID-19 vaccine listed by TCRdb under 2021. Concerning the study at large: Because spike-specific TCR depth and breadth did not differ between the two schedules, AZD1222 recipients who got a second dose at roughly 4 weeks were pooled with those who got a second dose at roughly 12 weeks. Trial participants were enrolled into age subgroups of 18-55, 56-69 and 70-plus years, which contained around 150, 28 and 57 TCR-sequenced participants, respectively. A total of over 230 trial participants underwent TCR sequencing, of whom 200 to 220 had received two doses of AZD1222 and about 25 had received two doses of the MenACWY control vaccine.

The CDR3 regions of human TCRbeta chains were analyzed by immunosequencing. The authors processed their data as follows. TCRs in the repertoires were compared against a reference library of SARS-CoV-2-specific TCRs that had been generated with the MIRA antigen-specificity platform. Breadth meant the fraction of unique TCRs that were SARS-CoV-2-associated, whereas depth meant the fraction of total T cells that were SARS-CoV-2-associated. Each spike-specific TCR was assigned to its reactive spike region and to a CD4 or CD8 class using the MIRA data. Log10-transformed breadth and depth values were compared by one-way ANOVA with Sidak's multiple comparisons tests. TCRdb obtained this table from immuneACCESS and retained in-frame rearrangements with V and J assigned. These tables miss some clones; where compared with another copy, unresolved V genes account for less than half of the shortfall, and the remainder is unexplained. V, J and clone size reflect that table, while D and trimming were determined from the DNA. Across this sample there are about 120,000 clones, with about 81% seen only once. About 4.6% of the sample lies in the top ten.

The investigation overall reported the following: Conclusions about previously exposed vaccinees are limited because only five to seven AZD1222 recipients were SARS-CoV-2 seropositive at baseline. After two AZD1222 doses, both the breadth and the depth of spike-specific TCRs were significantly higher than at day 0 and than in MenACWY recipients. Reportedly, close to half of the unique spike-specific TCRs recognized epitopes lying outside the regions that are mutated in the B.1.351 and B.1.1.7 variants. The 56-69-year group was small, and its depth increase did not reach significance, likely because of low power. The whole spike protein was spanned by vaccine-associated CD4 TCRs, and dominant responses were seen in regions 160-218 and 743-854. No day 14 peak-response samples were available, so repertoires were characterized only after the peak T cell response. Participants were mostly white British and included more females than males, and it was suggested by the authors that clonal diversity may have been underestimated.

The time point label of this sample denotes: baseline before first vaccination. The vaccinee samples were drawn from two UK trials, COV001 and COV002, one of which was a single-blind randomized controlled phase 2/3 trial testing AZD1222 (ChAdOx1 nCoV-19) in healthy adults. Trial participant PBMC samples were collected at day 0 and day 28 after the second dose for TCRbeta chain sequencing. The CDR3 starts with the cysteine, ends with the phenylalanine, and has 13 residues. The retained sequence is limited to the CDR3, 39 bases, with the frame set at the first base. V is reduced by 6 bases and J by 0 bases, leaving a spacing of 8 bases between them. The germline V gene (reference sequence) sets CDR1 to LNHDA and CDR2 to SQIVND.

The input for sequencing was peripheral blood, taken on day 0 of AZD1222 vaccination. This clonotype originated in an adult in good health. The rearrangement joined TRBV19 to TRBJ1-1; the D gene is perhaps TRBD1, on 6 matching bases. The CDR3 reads CASRWGLNTEAFF. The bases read TGTGCCAGTAGGTGGGGGCTGAACACTGAAGCTTTCTTT.